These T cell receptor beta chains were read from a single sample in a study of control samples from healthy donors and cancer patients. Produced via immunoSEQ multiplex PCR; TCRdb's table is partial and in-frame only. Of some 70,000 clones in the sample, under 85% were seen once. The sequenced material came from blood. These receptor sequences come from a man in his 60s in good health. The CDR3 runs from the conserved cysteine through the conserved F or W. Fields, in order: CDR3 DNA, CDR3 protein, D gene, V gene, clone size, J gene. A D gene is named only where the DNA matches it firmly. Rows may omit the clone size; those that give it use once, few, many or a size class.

CDR3 DNA: TGTGCCAGCAGCCAAGATTGGTCTAGCGGGACTTATGAGCAGTTCTTC
CDR3 protein: CASSQDWSSGTYEQFF
D gene: TRBD2
V gene: TRBV14
clone size: .
J gene: TRBJ2-1

CDR3 DNA: TGTGCCAGTAGTGCACCTTGGAAGGAGACCCAGTACTTC
CDR3 protein: CASSAPWKETQYF
D gene: .
V gene: TRBV19
clone size: few
J gene: TRBJ2-5

CDR3 DNA: TGTGCTAGTGCCCCGACAGGGAGCTATGGCTACACCTTC
CDR3 protein: CASAPTGSYGYTF
D gene: TRBD1
V gene: TRBV12-5
clone size: .
J gene: TRBJ1-2

CDR3 DNA: TGCGCCAGCAGCTTGGCACAGGGGGCGCCAACAGGCTACACCTTC
CDR3 protein: CASSLAQGAPTGYTF
D gene: TRBD1
V gene: TRBV5-1
clone size: .
J gene: TRBJ1-2

CDR3 DNA: TGTGCCACCAGTGATCGGACAGAGGATTCACCCCTCCACTTT
CDR3 protein: CATSDRTEDSPLHF
D gene: .
V gene: TRBV24-1
clone size: .
J gene: TRBJ1-6

CDR3 DNA: TGTGCCAGCAGCTTAACGGGAGGGCCAGGCACCGGGGAGCTGTTTTTT
CDR3 protein: CASSLTGGPGTGELFF
D gene: TRBD2
V gene: TRBV11-2
clone size: .
J gene: TRBJ2-2

CDR3 DNA: TGCGCCAGCAGCTTGGCTACTATGTACCAAGAGACCCAGTACTTC
CDR3 protein: CASSLATMYQETQYF
D gene: .
V gene: TRBV5-1
clone size: .
J gene: TRBJ2-5

CDR3 DNA: TGTGCCATCAGTGGATTAGCTCCCCCCTACAATGAGCAGTTCTTC
CDR3 protein: CAISGLAPPYNEQFF
D gene: .
V gene: TRBV10-3
clone size: few
J gene: TRBJ2-1

CDR3 DNA: TGTGCCAGCAGTTACGCAGGGGCCTCTGGCTACACCTTC
CDR3 protein: CASSYAGASGYTF
D gene: .
V gene: TRBV6-2/TRBV6-3
clone size: .
J gene: TRBJ1-2

CDR3 DNA: TGCGCCAGCAGCTTGGGTAGCGGGAATGGGTACAATGAGCAGTTCTTC
CDR3 protein: CASSLGSGNGYNEQFF
D gene: TRBD2
V gene: TRBV5-1
clone size: .
J gene: TRBJ2-1

CDR3 DNA: TGTGCCAGCAGCTCACTGACAGGGCCCTCTGGAAACACCATATATTTT
CDR3 protein: CASSSLTGPSGNTIYF
D gene: TRBD1
V gene: TRBV7-9
clone size: .
J gene: TRBJ1-3

CDR3 DNA: TGTGCCAGCAGCCAAGGGACTAACTACAATGAGCAGTTCTTC
CDR3 protein: CASSQGTNYNEQFF
D gene: .
V gene: TRBV4-2
clone size: .
J gene: TRBJ2-1

CDR3 DNA: TGCGCCAGCAGTCCGGCGGGACTAGCGGGAGGGAGAGGAGAGACCCAGTACTTC
CDR3 protein: CASSPAGLAGGRGETQYF
D gene: TRBD2
V gene: TRBV5-1
clone size: few
J gene: TRBJ2-5

CDR3 DNA: TGTGCCAGCTCACCAGGCAACAATCAGCCCCAGCATTTT
CDR3 protein: CASSPGNNQPQHF
D gene: .
V gene: TRBV18
clone size: .
J gene: TRBJ1-5

CDR3 DNA: TGTGCCAGCAGCCAAGACAGATATAATTCACCCCTCCACTTT
CDR3 protein: CASSQDRYNSPLHF
D gene: .
V gene: TRBV5-6
clone size: few
J gene: TRBJ1-6

CDR3 DNA: TGTGCCAGCAGCTTAAAGGTTAAGCAGTCTTTTATAGACACTGAAGCTTTCTTT
CDR3 protein: CASSLKVKQSFIDTEAFF
D gene: .
V gene: TRBV7-3
clone size: .
J gene: TRBJ1-1

CDR3 DNA: TGTGCCAGCAGCCATAACTACGAGCAGTACTTC
CDR3 protein: CASSHNYEQYF
D gene: .
V gene: TRBV6-5
clone size: .
J gene: TRBJ2-7

CDR3 DNA: TGTGCCAGTAGGTTGAGTGAAAACAATGAGCAGTTCTTC
CDR3 protein: CASRLSENNEQFF
D gene: .
V gene: TRBV19
clone size: .
J gene: TRBJ2-1

CDR3 DNA: TGCGCCAGCAGCCAAGCGGACAGGGCGCACTATGGCTACACCTTC
CDR3 protein: CASSQADRAHYGYTF
D gene: TRBD1
V gene: TRBV4-1
clone size: .
J gene: TRBJ1-2

CDR3 DNA: TGTGCCAGCAGCCAAGGACTAGCGGGAGCCGAGCAGTACTTC
CDR3 protein: CASSQGLAGAEQYF
D gene: TRBD2
V gene: TRBV4-2
clone size: .
J gene: TRBJ2-7

CDR3 DNA: TGTGCCAGCAGCTTGACCGGGACAGGGGGGTTGCGTGGCTACACCTTC
CDR3 protein: CASSLTGTGGLRGYTF
D gene: TRBD1
V gene: TRBV5-5
clone size: .
J gene: TRBJ1-2

CDR3 DNA: TGTGCCACCAGCGTGAGGACTGGAGCCTCCCTTTACAATGAGCAGTTCTTC
CDR3 protein: CATSVRTGASLYNEQFF
D gene: .
V gene: TRBV15
clone size: .
J gene: TRBJ2-1

CDR3 DNA: TGTGCCAGCAGTAAGGACCACGACATTAGCAATCAGCCCCAGCATTTT
CDR3 protein: CASSKDHDISNQPQHF
D gene: .
V gene: TRBV6-2/TRBV6-3
clone size: .
J gene: TRBJ1-5

CDR3 DNA: TGTGCCAGCAGCTTAGGGACAGGCGAAACCAATGAGCAGTTCTTC
CDR3 protein: CASSLGTGETNEQFF
D gene: TRBD1
V gene: TRBV11-2
clone size: once
J gene: TRBJ2-1

CDR3 DNA: TGTGCCACGTCGGCGGGCTATGGCTACACCTTC
CDR3 protein: CATSAGYGYTF
D gene: .
V gene: TRBV27
clone size: .
J gene: TRBJ1-2

CDR3 DNA: TGTGCCAGCAGCTTAATTGGCGGGAGCACAGATACGCAGTATTTT
CDR3 protein: CASSLIGGSTDTQYF
D gene: .
V gene: TRBV7-3
clone size: .
J gene: TRBJ2-3

CDR3 DNA: TGTGCCAACGGGGCAGGACTTGCAACTAATGAAAAACTGTTTTTT
CDR3 protein: CANGAGLATNEKLFF
D gene: .
V gene: TRBV6-5
clone size: .
J gene: TRBJ1-4

CDR3 DNA: TGTGCCAGCAGTGAAAGGCCCGGGGATGACACCTTC
CDR3 protein: CASSERPGDDTF
D gene: .
V gene: TRBV6-1
clone size: .
J gene: TRBJ1-2

CDR3 DNA: TGTGCCAGCAGCCTCGGACAAATCTTAAATTCACCCCTCCACTTT
CDR3 protein: CASSLGQILNSPLHF
D gene: .
V gene: TRBV11-2
clone size: .
J gene: TRBJ1-6

CDR3 DNA: TGTGCCAGCAGCAAAATGGGACTAGCGGGAAAGAATGAGCAGTTCTTC
CDR3 protein: CASSKMGLAGKNEQFF
D gene: TRBD2
V gene: TRBV3-1/TRBV3-2
clone size: .
J gene: TRBJ2-1

CDR3 DNA: TGTGCCACTTGGGGGGATGCTACGCAGTATTTT
CDR3 protein: CATWGDATQYF
D gene: .
V gene: TRBV30
clone size: .
J gene: TRBJ2-3

CDR3 DNA: TGTGCCAGCAGCTTAGGACAGGGCAGCACTGAAGCTTTCTTT
CDR3 protein: CASSLGQGSTEAFF
D gene: TRBD1
V gene: TRBV7-9
clone size: once
J gene: TRBJ1-1

CDR3 DNA: TGTGCCAGCAGAATAGGGAGGGCTAGCACAGATACGCAGTATTTT
CDR3 protein: CASRIGRASTDTQYF
D gene: TRBD2
V gene: TRBV6-5
clone size: .
J gene: TRBJ2-3

CDR3 DNA: TGTGCCAGCAGGGCTCAGGGGTACACTGAAGCTTTCTTT
CDR3 protein: CASRAQGYTEAFF
D gene: .
V gene: TRBV12-3/TRBV12-4
clone size: .
J gene: TRBJ1-1

CDR3 DNA: TGCGCCAGCAGCCGGCAGGGGTTCCCCCAAGAGACCCAGTACTTC
CDR3 protein: CASSRQGFPQETQYF
D gene: .
V gene: TRBV5-1
clone size: .
J gene: TRBJ2-5

CDR3 DNA: TGTGCCAGCAGCTTGGTCGGGACAAAGTACCAAGAGACCCAGTACTTC
CDR3 protein: CASSLVGTKYQETQYF
D gene: .
V gene: TRBV5-6
clone size: once
J gene: TRBJ2-5

CDR3 DNA: TGTGTCACCAGTGTGGCGGGAGGCTACAATGAGCAGTTCTTC
CDR3 protein: CVTSVAGGYNEQFF
D gene: TRBD2
V gene: TRBV24-1
clone size: .
J gene: TRBJ2-1

CDR3 DNA: TGTGCCAGCAGCCAAGAAGGGACAGATGGCTACACCTTC
CDR3 protein: CASSQEGTDGYTF
D gene: TRBD1
V gene: TRBV3-1/TRBV3-2
clone size: .
J gene: TRBJ1-2

CDR3 DNA: TGTGCCAGCAGCGCAGACAGGGGTTGGGGGGAGACCCAGTACTTC
CDR3 protein: CASSADRGWGETQYF
D gene: TRBD1
V gene: TRBV11-2
clone size: .
J gene: TRBJ2-5

CDR3 DNA: TGTGCCAGCTCACCAGGGGAGTTAGAGGGCTACACCTTC
CDR3 protein: CASSPGELEGYTF
D gene: .
V gene: TRBV18
clone size: .
J gene: TRBJ1-2

CDR3 DNA: TGTGCCAGCGGACAGGGATACGAGCAGTACTTC
CDR3 protein: CASGQGYEQYF
D gene: TRBD1
V gene: TRBV2
clone size: once
J gene: TRBJ2-7

CDR3 DNA: TGCGCCAGCAGCCAAGAAGAAAGGGACAGGTATAATTCACCCCTCCACTTT
CDR3 protein: CASSQEERDRYNSPLHF
D gene: TRBD1
V gene: TRBV4-1
clone size: few
J gene: TRBJ1-6

CDR3 DNA: TGTGCCAGCTCACCAGGGGCAGGCTCCTACGAGCAGTACTTC
CDR3 protein: CASSPGAGSYEQYF
D gene: .
V gene: TRBV18
clone size: .
J gene: TRBJ2-7

CDR3 DNA: TGTGCTAGCAAACAACTCGGACTAGCGGGAGTGGATACGCAGTATTTT
CDR3 protein: CASKQLGLAGVDTQYF
D gene: TRBD2
V gene: TRBV7-2
clone size: .
J gene: TRBJ2-3

CDR3 DNA: TGTGCCAGCAGCCAGTACAGCCTGACTAGTGCGGCCTACGAGCAGTACTTC
CDR3 protein: CASSQYSLTSAAYEQYF
D gene: .
V gene: TRBV4-2
clone size: .
J gene: TRBJ2-7

CDR3 DNA: TGTGCCAGCAGTCCCTACCCCGGCAAGGGAAAAGAGACCCAGTACTTC
CDR3 protein: CASSPYPGKGKETQYF
D gene: .
V gene: TRBV27
clone size: .
J gene: TRBJ2-5

CDR3 DNA: TGTGCCAGCAGCCTGGACAACCAACGCACAGATACGCAGTATTTT
CDR3 protein: CASSLDNQRTDTQYF
D gene: .
V gene: TRBV7-9
clone size: .
J gene: TRBJ2-3

CDR3 DNA: TGTGCCAGCAGCCCGACTTTATTGGCGGGGTCTGACGAGCAGTACTTC
CDR3 protein: CASSPTLLAGSDEQYF
D gene: .
V gene: TRBV7-9
clone size: .
J gene: TRBJ2-7

CDR3 DNA: TGTGCCAGCAGTATAGACAGGGATAATCAGCCCCAGCATTTT
CDR3 protein: CASSIDRDNQPQHF
D gene: TRBD1
V gene: TRBV28
clone size: .
J gene: TRBJ1-5

CDR3 DNA: TGTGCCAGCAGTTTAGGGACAGACTCCTACAATGAGCAGTTCTTC
CDR3 protein: CASSLGTDSYNEQFF
D gene: TRBD1
V gene: TRBV6-5
clone size: few
J gene: TRBJ2-1

CDR3 DNA: TGCGCCAGCACTCCATTCCGGGGCCGGGGGGGTCAAGAGACCCAGTACTTC
CDR3 protein: CASTPFRGRGGQETQYF
D gene: TRBD2
V gene: TRBV5-1
clone size: .
J gene: TRBJ2-5

CDR3 DNA: TGTGCCTGGAGGGAGACAGGGAACACCGGGGAGCTGTTTTTT
CDR3 protein: CAWRETGNTGELFF
D gene: .
V gene: TRBV30
clone size: .
J gene: TRBJ2-2

CDR3 DNA: TGTGCCAGCAGTTTTGGTTTTTACGAGCAGTACTTC
CDR3 protein: CASSFGFYEQYF
D gene: .
V gene: TRBV12-3/TRBV12-4
clone size: .
J gene: TRBJ2-7

CDR3 DNA: TGTGCCAGCAGCTTAAGAGGTGGTGAGCAGTTCTTC
CDR3 protein: CASSLRGGEQFF
D gene: .
V gene: TRBV7-3
clone size: .
J gene: TRBJ2-1

CDR3 DNA: TGTGCCAGTAGTATGGTCAAAGGTAGGGACTTGAACACTGAAGCTTTCTTT
CDR3 protein: CASSMVKGRDLNTEAFF
D gene: .
V gene: TRBV19
clone size: .
J gene: TRBJ1-1

CDR3 DNA: TGTGCCAGCAGCGTAGGCGCAGGGTCTGGAAACGAGCAGTACTTC
CDR3 protein: CASSVGAGSGNEQYF
D gene: .
V gene: TRBV9
clone size: .
J gene: TRBJ2-7

CDR3 DNA: TGTGCCAGCAGCTTACAGGACCGGCCAAGCTACGAGCAGTACTTC
CDR3 protein: CASSLQDRPSYEQYF
D gene: .
V gene: TRBV7-9
clone size: few
J gene: TRBJ2-7

CDR3 DNA: TGTGCCAGCAGTTTACTAGCGGGAACCTACGAGCAGTACTTC
CDR3 protein: CASSLLAGTYEQYF
D gene: TRBD2
V gene: TRBV3-1/TRBV3-2
clone size: once
J gene: TRBJ2-7

CDR3 DNA: TGTGCCAGCAGTTTATCAGGGGGACAGGGGGCCCACGAGCAGTACTTC
CDR3 protein: CASSLSGGQGAHEQYF
D gene: TRBD1
V gene: TRBV28
clone size: .
J gene: TRBJ2-7

CDR3 DNA: TGTGCCAGTAGTATCATAGGACTAGCGGGAGGCAAAAACATTCAGTACTTC
CDR3 protein: CASSIIGLAGGKNIQYF
D gene: TRBD2
V gene: TRBV19
clone size: .
J gene: TRBJ2-4